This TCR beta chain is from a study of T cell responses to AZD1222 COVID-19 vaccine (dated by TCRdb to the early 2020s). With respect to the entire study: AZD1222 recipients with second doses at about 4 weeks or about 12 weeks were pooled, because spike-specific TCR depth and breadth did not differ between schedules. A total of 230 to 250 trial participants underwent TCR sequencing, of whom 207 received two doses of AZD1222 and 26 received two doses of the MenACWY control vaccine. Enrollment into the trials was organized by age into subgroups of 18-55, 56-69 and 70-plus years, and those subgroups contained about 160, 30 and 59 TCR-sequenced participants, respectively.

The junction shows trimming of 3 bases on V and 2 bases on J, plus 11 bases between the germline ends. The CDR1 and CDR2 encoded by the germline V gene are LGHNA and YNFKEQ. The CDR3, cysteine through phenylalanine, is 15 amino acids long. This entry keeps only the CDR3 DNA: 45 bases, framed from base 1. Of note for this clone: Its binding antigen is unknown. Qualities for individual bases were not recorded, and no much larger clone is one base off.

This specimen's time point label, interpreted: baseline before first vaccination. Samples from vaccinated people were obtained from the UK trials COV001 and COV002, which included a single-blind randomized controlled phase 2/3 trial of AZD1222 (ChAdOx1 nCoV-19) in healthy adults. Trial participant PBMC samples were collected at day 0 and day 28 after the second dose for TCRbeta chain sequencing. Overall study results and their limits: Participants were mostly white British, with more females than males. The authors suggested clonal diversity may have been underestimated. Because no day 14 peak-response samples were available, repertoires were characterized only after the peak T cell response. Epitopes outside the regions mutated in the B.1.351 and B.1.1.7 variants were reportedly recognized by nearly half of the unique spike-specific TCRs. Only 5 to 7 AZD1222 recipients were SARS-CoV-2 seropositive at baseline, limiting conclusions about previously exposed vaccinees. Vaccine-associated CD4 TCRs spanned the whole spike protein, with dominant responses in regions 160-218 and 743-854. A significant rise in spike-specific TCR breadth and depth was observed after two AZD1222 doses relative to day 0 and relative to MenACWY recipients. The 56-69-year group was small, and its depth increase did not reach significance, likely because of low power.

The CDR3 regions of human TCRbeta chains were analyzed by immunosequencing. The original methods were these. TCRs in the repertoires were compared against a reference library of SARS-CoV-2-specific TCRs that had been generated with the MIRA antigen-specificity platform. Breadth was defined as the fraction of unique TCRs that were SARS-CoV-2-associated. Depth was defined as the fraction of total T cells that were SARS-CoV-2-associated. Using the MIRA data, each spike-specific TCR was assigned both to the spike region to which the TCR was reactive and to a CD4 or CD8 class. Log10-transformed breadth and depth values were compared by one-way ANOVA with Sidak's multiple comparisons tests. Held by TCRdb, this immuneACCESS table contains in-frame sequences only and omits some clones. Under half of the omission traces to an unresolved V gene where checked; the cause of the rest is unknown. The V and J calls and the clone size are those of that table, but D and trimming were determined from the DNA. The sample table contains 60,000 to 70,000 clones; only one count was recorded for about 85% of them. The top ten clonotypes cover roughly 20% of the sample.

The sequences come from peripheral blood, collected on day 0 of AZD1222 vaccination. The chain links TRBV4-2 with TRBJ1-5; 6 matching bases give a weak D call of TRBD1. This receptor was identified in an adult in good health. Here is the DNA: TGTGCCAGCAGCCAGAGGGGGGACGGCAATCAGCCCCAGCATTTT. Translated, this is CASSQRGDGNQPQHF.